This T cell receptor beta chain is from a study of OX40 agonist ivuxolimab in advanced cancers. The study's findings and limits: Researchers did not determine the expanded peripheral T cells' antigen specificity.

From germline, CDR1 is MGHDK and CDR2 SYGVNS. The V and J ends lost 5 bases and 4 bases respectively, with 19 bases between them. CDR3 size: 16 residues. Some clones are missing from TCRdb's copy, which holds only in-frame ones; the method was immunoSEQ multiplex PCR. The sample holds some 74,000 clones; about 83% are singletons and the top ten take 6.5% to 7.5%. A note on this clone: Antigen specificity is unknown.

The specimen comprised CD4+ or CD8+ T cells sorted from blood, sampled in a trial of the OX40 agonist ivuxolimab. The TCR sequence derives from an adult with an advanced solid tumor such as melanoma, head and neck, liver or kidney cancer. The V gene is TRBV25-1, the J gene TRBJ2-3; D may correspond to TRBD1 or TRBD2 (5 bases each). This chain's CDR3 is CASSMSGTATPDTQYF. The CDR3 nucleotides read TGTGCCAGCAGTATGTCCGGGACGGCAACGCCAGATACGCAGTATTTT.